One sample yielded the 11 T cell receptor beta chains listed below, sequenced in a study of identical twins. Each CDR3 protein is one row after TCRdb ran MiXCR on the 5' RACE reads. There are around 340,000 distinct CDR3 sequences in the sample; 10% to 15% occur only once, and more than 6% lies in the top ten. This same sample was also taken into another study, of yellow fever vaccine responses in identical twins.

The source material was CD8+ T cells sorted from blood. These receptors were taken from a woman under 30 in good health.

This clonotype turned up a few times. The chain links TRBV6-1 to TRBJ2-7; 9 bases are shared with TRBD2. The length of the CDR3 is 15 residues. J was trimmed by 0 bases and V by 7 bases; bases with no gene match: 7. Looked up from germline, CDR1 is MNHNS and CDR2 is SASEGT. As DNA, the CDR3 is TGTGCCAGCAACATAGCGGGGGCGAGCTCCTACGAGCAGTACGTC. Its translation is CASNIAGASSYEQYV.

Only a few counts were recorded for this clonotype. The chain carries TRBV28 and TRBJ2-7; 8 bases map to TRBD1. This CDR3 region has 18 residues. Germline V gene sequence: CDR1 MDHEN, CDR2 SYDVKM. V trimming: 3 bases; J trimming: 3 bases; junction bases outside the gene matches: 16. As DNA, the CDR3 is TGTGCCAGCAGTTTCGACCCCTCCGGACAGGGTGGAGACTACGAGCAGTACTTC. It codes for CASSFDPSGQGGDYEQYF. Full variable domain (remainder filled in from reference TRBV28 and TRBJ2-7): DVKVTQSSRYLVKRTGEKVFLECVQDMDHENMFWYRQDPGLGLRLIYFSYDVKMKEKGDIPEGYSVSREKKERFSLILESASTNQTSMYLCASSFDPSGQGGDYEQYFGPGTRLTVT.

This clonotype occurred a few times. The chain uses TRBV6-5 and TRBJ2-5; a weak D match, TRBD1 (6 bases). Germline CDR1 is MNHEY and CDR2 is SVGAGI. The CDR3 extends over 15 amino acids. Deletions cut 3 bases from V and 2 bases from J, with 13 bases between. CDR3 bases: TGTGCCAGCAGTTATTTCGACAGGCTTCAAGAGACCCAGTACTTC. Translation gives CASSYFDRLQETQYF.

CDR3 nucleotide sequence: TGTGCCACCAGCAGAGATAGGGGGCGGGCCGACAATGAGCAGTTCTTC. This sequence encodes CATSRDRGRADNEQFF. The chain has TRBV15 and TRBJ2-1; 7 nucleotides align to TRBD1. The germline V gene has CDR1 LNHNV and CDR2 YYDKDF (reference sequence). The ends lost 0 bases at V and 5 bases at J; junction bases unmatched: 7. The CDR3 has 16 amino acids. The full variable domain, its missing parts supplied by reference TRBV15 and TRBJ2-1, is DAMVIQNPRYQVTQFGKPVTLSCSQTLNHNVMYWYQQKSSQAPKLLFHYYDKDFNNEADTPDNFQSRRPNTSFCFLDIRSPGLGDTAMYLCATSRDRGRADNEQFFGPGTRLTVL.

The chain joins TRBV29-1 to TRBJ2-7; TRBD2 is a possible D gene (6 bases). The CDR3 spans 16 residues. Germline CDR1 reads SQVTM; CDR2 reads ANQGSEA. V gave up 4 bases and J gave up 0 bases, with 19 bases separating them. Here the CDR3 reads CSVGSRWRGLSYEQYF. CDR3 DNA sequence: TGCAGCGTTGGTTCCCGCTGGCGGGGTCTCTCCTACGAGCAGTACTTC.

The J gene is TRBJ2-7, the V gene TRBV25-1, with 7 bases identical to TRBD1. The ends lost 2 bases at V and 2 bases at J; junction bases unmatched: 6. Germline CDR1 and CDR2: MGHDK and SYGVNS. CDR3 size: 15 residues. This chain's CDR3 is CASSELDRSPYEQYF. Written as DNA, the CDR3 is TGTGCCAGCAGTGAACTGGACAGGTCCCCCTACGAGCAGTACTTC.

The CDR3 region has the DNA TGTGCCAGCGGGGCGCCCTACGAGCAGTACTTC. It codes for CASGAPYEQYF. This chain joins TRBV28 and TRBJ2-7; the D gene is possibly TRBD1 (5 bases). Trimming left V 8 bases short and J 2 bases short, with 7 bases between. This CDR3 is 11 amino acids long. The V gene's germline CDR1 is MDHEN and CDR2 SYDVKM.

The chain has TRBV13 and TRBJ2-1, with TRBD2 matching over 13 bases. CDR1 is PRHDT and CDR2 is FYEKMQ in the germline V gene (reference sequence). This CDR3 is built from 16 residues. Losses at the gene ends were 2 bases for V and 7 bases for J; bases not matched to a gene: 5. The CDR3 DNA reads TGTGCCAGCAGCTTACTACTAGCGGGGGGGGGAAATGAGCAGTTCTTC. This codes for CASSLLLAGGGNEQFF.

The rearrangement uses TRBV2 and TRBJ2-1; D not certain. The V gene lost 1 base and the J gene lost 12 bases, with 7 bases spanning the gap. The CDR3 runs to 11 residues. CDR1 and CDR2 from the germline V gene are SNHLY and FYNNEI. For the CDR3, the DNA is TGTGCCAGCAGTGAAGGGTGGGCGCAGTTCTTC. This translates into CASSEGWAQFF.

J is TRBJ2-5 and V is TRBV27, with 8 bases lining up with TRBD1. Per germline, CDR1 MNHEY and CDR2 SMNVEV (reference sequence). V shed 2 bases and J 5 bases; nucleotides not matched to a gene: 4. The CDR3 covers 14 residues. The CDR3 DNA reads TGTGCCAGCAGTTTAATGCAGGGGGCCGAGACCCAGTACTTC. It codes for CASSLMQGAETQYF.

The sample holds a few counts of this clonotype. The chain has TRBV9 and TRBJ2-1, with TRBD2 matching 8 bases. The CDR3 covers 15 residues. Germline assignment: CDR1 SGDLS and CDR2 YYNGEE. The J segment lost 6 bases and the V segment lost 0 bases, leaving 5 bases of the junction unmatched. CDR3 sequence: CASSVDGRAFNEQFF. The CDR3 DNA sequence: TGTGCCAGCAGCGTAGACGGGAGGGCCTTCAATGAGCAGTTCTTC.